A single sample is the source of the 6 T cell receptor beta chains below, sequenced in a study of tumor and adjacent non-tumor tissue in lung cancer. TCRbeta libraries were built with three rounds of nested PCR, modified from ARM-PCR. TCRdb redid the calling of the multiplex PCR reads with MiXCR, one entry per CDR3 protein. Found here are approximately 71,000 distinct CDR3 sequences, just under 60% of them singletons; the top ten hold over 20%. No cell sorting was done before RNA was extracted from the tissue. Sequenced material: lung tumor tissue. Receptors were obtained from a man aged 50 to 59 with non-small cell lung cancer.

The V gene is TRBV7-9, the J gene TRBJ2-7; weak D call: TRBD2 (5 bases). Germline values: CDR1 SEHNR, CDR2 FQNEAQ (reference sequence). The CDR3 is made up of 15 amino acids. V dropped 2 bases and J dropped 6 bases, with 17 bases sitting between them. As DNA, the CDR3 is TGTGCCAGCAGCTTAATTACGGGAAGGGCGGGCGAGCAGTACTTC. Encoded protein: CASSLITGRAGEQYF.

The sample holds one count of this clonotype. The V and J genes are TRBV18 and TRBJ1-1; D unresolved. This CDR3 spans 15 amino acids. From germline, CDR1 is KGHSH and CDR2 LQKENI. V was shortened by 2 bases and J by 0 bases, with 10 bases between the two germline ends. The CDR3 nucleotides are TGTGCCAGCTCACCATCTCCAGAGATGAACACTGAAGCTTTCTTT. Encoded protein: CASSPSPEMNTEAFF.

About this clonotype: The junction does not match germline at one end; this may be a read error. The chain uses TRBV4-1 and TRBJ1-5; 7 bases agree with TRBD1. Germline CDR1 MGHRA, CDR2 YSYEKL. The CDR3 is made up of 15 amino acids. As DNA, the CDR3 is TGCGCCAGCAACCAAGAGGGGGCAGGGGCCCAGCCGCAGCATTTT. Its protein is CASNQEGAGAQPQHF.

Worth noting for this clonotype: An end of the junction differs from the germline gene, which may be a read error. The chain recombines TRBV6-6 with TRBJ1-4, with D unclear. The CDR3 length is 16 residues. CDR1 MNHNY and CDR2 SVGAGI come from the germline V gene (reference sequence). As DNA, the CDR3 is TGTGCCAGCGGTTACCTGGGAGTCCCAACTAATGAAAAACTGTTTTTT. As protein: CASGYLGVPTNEKLFF.

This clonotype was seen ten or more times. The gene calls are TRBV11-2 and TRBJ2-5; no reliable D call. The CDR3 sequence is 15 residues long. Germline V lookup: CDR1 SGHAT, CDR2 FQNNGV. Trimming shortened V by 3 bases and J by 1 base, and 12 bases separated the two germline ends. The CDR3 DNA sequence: TGTGCCAGCAGCTTCAATAGAAATTTCCAAGAGACCCAGTACTTC. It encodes CASSFNRNFQETQYF. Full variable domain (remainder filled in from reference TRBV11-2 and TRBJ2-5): EAGVAQSPRYKIIEKRQSVAFWCNPISGHATLYWYQQILGQGPKLLIQFQNNGVVDDSQLPKDRFSAERLKGVDSTLKIQPAKLEDSAVYLCASSFNRNFQETQYFGPGTRLLVL.

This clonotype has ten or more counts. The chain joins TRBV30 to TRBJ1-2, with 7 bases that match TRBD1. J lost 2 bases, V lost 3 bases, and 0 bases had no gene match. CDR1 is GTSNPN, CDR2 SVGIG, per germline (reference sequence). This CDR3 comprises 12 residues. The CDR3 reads CAWRTGNYGYTF. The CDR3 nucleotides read TGTGCCTGGAGGACAGGGAACTATGGCTACACCTTC.